These 5 T cell receptor beta chains share one sample of origin, sequenced in a study of beta chain features in type 1 diabetes. Expressed TCRB transcripts were sequenced because the entire RNA isolate underwent reverse transcription. Sequenced by immunoSEQ multiplex PCR; TCRdb stores in-frame clones only, minus some. The sample lists around 200,000 clones; 10% to 15% were seen once. The sample was central memory CD4+ T cells from blood. These TCRs come from a woman between 18 and 30 years old in good health.

The V call is TRBV28, the J call TRBJ2-5; tentatively, D is TRBD2 (6 bases). Germline CDR1 is MDHEN and CDR2 is SYDVKM. The V end lost 2 bases, the J end lost 5 bases, and 9 bases lay between the germline ends. The CDR3 loop spans 13 amino acids. Written as DNA, the CDR3 is TGTGCCAGCAGTTTAGCGGGGCCTGAGACCCAGTACTTC. This sequence encodes CASSLAGPETQYF.

This clone appeared a few times. This chain connects TRBV15 to TRBJ2-2; 11 nucleotides align to TRBD1. The CDR3 has 15 residues. V lost 3 bases and J lost 7; bases outside the gene matches: 4. Germline V gene data show CDR1 as LNHNV and CDR2 as YYDKDF (reference sequence). The CDR3 spells CATSRDRGLIGELFF. The CDR3 DNA sequence: TGTGCCACCAGCAGGGACAGGGGGCTAATCGGGGAGCTGTTTTTT.

This chain joins TRBV4-1 and TRBJ2-1; tentatively, D is TRBD2 (5 bases). CDR3 length equals 14 residues. Looked up from germline, CDR1 is MGHRA and CDR2 is YSYEKL. Trimming removed 4 bases at V and 2 bases at J, with 9 bases between. This CDR3 is CASSLASTYNEQFF. The CDR3 DNA reads TGCGCCAGCAGCCTAGCGAGCACCTACAATGAGCAGTTCTTC.

The rearrangement uses TRBV4-1 and TRBJ2-1; 9 bases agree with TRBD1. The CDR3 runs 16 residues. V trimming: 4 bases; J trimming: 6 bases; junction bases outside the gene matches: 10. The V gene's germline CDR1 is MGHRA and CDR2 YSYEKL. For the CDR3, the DNA is TGCGCCAGCAGCCTCATGGGACAGGGCTCGGTCAATGAGCAGTTCTTC. Residues: CASSLMGQGSVNEQFF.

This clone was detected a few times. The chain joins TRBV10-3 to TRBJ2-1, with D tentatively TRBD2 (7 bases). The V end lost 8 bases, the J end lost 7 bases, and 21 bases lay between the germline ends. The CDR3 has 15 residues. Germline V gives CDR1 ENHRY, CDR2 SYGVKD. The CDR3 DNA follows: TGTGCCATCCAAAGGGGGGCGGGAGATTGGAATGAGCAGTTCTTC. It codes for CAIQRGAGDWNEQFF.